This TCR beta chain was recovered during a study of control samples from healthy donors and cancer patients. Assay used: immunoSEQ multiplex PCR; TCRdb lists only in-frame clones, some missing. The sample lists 120,000 to 150,000 clones, 90% to 95% occurring once. Germline loops: CDR1 GTSNPN, CDR2 SVGIG (reference sequence). This CDR3 region has 15 residues. J was trimmed by 3 bases and V by 6 bases; bases with no gene match: 6. The sequenced material came from blood. This chain joins TRBV30 and TRBJ2-3, with 13 bases identical to TRBD2. The sequence was obtained from a man aged 35-49 years in good health. The CDR3 region is CACHLGLAGTDTQYF. The DNA for the CDR3 is TGTGCCTGTCACCTGGGACTAGCGGGAACAGATACGCAGTATTTT. Looking up the rest from reference TRBV30 and TRBJ2-3 gives the full variable domain: SQTIHQWPATLVQPVGSPLSLECTVEGTSNPNLYWYRQAAGRGLQLLFYSVGIGQISSEVPQNLSASRPQDRQFILSSKKLLLSDSGFYLCACHLGLAGTDTQYFGPGTRLTVL.